The clone carrying this TCR beta chain was picked up one time. These data belong to a study of blood T cell repertoires in COVID-19. Background on the study: The origin of the acute and convalescent COVID-19 samples was the United States, Italy and Spain. The analysed material was cDNA or gDNA that came from T cells, B-cell-depleted T cells, or PBMCs.

With V trimmed by 5 bases and J by 0 bases, 15 bases remained unmatched. This CDR3 comprises 20 residues. In germline, CDR1 is MNHEY, CDR2 SVGEGT. Participant ages covered roughly 18 to 89 years across about two dozen US areas. Repertoires were generated with immunoSEQ multiplex PCR, while TCRdb's copy carries only in-frame clones and drops some. Found here are fewer than 350,000 clones, about 86% of them singletons; the top ten hold approximately 4%. Sequencing was performed on PBMCs or T cells enriched from blood (not recorded which). This chain links TRBV6-2 or TRBV6-3 with TRBJ2-7; 14 bases match TRBD2. This clonotype was obtained from a woman aged 40-49 years with acute COVID-19. CDR3 in DNA: TGTGCCAGCAGTCATATGATCGGGACTAGCGGGAGAGGAAGCTCCTACGAGCAGTACTTC. It translates to CASSHMIGTSGRGSSYEQYF.